The 18 T cell receptor beta chains presented below share a single source sample, sequenced in a study of OX40 agonist ivuxolimab in advanced cancers. Assay used: immunoSEQ multiplex PCR; TCRdb lists only in-frame clones, some missing. The sample has 90,000 or so clones, about 92% seen once. The material sequenced was CD4+ or CD8+ T cells sorted from blood, taken in a trial of the OX40 agonist ivuxolimab. The receptors here all came from an adult with an advanced solid tumor such as melanoma, head and neck, liver or kidney cancer.

The V call is TRBV7-2, the J call TRBJ2-2; D is possibly TRBD2 (5 bases). CDR3 length: 13 residues. Trimming removed 8 bases at V and 4 bases at J, with 11 bases between. Germline CDR1 and CDR2: SGHTA and FQGNSA. As DNA, the CDR3 is TGTGCCAGCGCCCTAGGGAGCACCGGGGAGCTGTTTTTT. Translation gives CASALGSTGELFF.

This clone was recorded a few times. This chain links TRBV5-8 with TRBJ1-3; the D is unclear. This CDR3 is 15 amino acids long. Germline loops: CDR1 SGHTS, CDR2 YDEGEE. V lost 0 bases to trimming and J lost 0 bases, with 7 bases between them. The CDR3 DNA sequence: TGTGCCAGCAGCTTGGAAGCAGGCTCTGGAAACACCATATATTTT. Amino acids: CASSLEAGSGNTIYF.

This chain uses TRBV11-2 with TRBJ2-5; D is possibly TRBD1 (5 bases). Trimming shortened V by 1 base and J by 0 bases, and 12 bases separated the two germline ends. Per the germline V gene, CDR1 is SGHAT and CDR2 is FQNNGV. This CDR3 comprises 16 residues. The CDR3: CASSLVGSGYQETQYF. The CDR3 region has the DNA TGTGCCAGCAGCTTAGTTGGGTCAGGGTACCAAGAGACCCAGTACTTC.

The chain is built from TRBV27 and TRBJ2-7; no reliable D call. The CDR3 spans 13 residues. Trimming pared 3 bases from V and 4 bases from J, leaving 10 bases between. CDR1 and CDR2 from the germline V gene are MNHEY and SMNVEV (reference sequence). CDR3 nucleotides: TGTGCCAGCAGTTTCGGAGCCAGGTACGAGCAGTACTTC. Its protein product is CASSFGARYEQYF.

V gene TRBV5-6 combines with J gene TRBJ2-7; 7 bases align to TRBD2. Losses at the gene ends were 4 bases for V and 6 bases for J; bases not matched to a gene: 4. From germline, CDR1 is SGHDT and CDR2 YYEEEE. This CDR3 is 12 amino acids long. Here the CDR3 reads CASSHTGGEQYF. CDR3 sequence (DNA): TGTGCCAGCAGCCACACGGGGGGCGAGCAGTACTTC.

V usage is TRBV13 and J usage is TRBJ2-1, with TRBD2 matching 15 bases. The CDR3 length is 15 residues. CDR1 PRHDT and CDR2 FYEKMQ come from the germline V gene (reference sequence). V lost 3 bases to trimming and J lost 10 bases; unmatched junction nucleotides: 4. In nucleotides, the CDR3 is TGTGCCAGCAGCTTTGGACTAGCGGGGGGGCGGGAGCAGTTCTTC. Protein: CASSFGLAGGREQFF.

Concerning this clone: This CDR3 is also generated by other DNA sequences in the sample. The chain has TRBV27 and TRBJ1-2; unclear D gene. The CDR3 is made up of 14 amino acids. V lost 2 bases, J lost 6 bases, and 13 bases lay in between. The germline CDR1 and CDR2 sequences are MNHEY and SMNVEV (reference sequence). The DNA of the CDR3 is TGTGCCAGCAGTTTAGGTGGCCGCTCGGATGGCTACACCTTC. Its translation: CASSLGGRSDGYTF.

The chain links TRBV2 to TRBJ1-4; weak D call: TRBD1 (6 bases). Trimming pared 7 bases from V and 5 bases from J, leaving 23 bases between. The CDR3 has 17 amino acids. Per the germline V gene, CDR1 is SNHLY and CDR2 is FYNNEI. The CDR3 spells CASIDWVSRGRNEKLFF. Written as DNA, the CDR3 is TGTGCCAGCATTGACTGGGTGAGCAGGGGCCGGAATGAAAAACTGTTTTTT.

The J gene is TRBJ2-1, the V gene TRBV7-8; D may correspond to TRBD1 or TRBD2 (6 bases each). Germline V gene data show CDR1 as SGHVS and CDR2 as FQNEAQ. The V end lost 0 bases, the J end lost 10 bases, and 16 bases lay between the germline ends. The CDR3 consists of 15 residues. CDR3 sequence (DNA): TGTGCCAGCAGCTTAGCGAGGGGGGCCCGTGGGGAGCAGTTCTTC. This translates into CASSLARGARGEQFF.

This sequence joins TRBV11-2 and TRBJ2-5; 8 bases match TRBD1. Per the germline V gene, CDR1 is SGHAT and CDR2 is FQNNGV. J was trimmed by 5 bases and V by 4 bases; bases with no gene match: 6. The CDR3 loop spans 14 amino acids. The CDR3, as DNA: TGTGCCAGCAGCTCCGACAGGGGTTGGGAGACCCAGTACTTC. Translating it yields CASSSDRGWETQYF.

The rearrangement uses TRBV5-8 and TRBJ2-5, with D perhaps TRBD1 or TRBD2 (5 bases each). Germline CDR1 and CDR2: SGHTS and YDEGEE. The CDR3 consists of 14 residues. The V end was cut by 2 bases, the J end by 2 bases, with 10 bases between. CDR3 coding DNA: TGTGCCAGCAGCTTTGGAGGACAACAAGAGACCCAGTACTTC. It codes for CASSFGGQQETQYF.

On this clone itself: Other DNA sequences from this sample encode an identical CDR3 as well. The chain uses TRBV14 and TRBJ1-2; no firm D call. The germline gives CDR1 SGHDN, CDR2 FVKESK. Trimming shortened V by 3 bases and J by 0 bases, and 5 bases separated the two germline ends. The CDR3 sequence is 13 residues long. The CDR3 here is CASSQGTNYGYTF. CDR3 bases: TGTGCCAGCAGCCAGGGAACTAACTATGGCTACACCTTC.

The CDR3 sequence is CATRTSGGSDTQYF. The CDR3 DNA reads TGTGCCACTCGGACTAGCGGGGGGTCAGATACGCAGTATTTT. The chain uses TRBV2 and TRBJ2-3; 14 bases align to TRBD2. Germline CDR1 is SNHLY and CDR2 is FYNNEI. The CDR3 consists of 14 residues. V gave up 10 bases and J gave up 4 bases; unmatched junction bases: 4.

The V gene is TRBV19, the J gene TRBJ2-7; 9 nucleotides agree with TRBD1. The CDR3 extends over 15 amino acids. V dropped 5 bases and J dropped 0; count of bases not matched to a gene: 5. Germline CDR1 is LNHDA and CDR2 is SQIVND (reference sequence). The DNA for the CDR3 is TGTGCCAGTAGTCCCGGGACAGGGATCTCCTACGAGCAGTACTTC. It translates to CASSPGTGISYEQYF. Supplemented by reference TRBV19 and TRBJ2-7, the full variable domain reads DGGITQSPKYLFRKEGQNVTLSCEQNLNHDAMYWYRQDPGQGLRLIYYSQIVNDFQKGDIAEGYSVSREKKESFPLTVTSAQKNPTAFYLCASSPGTGISYEQYFGPGTRLTVT.

V gene TRBV29-1 combines with J gene TRBJ2-7, with 8 bases fitting TRBD2. Per the germline V gene, CDR1 is SQVTM and CDR2 is ANQGSEA. The junction had 5 bases not matched to a gene; V was cut back by 2 bases and J by 2 bases. CDR3 length equals 14 residues. The chain's CDR3 is CSVESTSGAYEQYF. DNA of the CDR3: TGCAGCGTTGAATCTACTAGCGGAGCCTACGAGCAGTACTTC.

The table lists this clone with a few counts. The rearrangement links TRBV19 to TRBJ1-2, with TRBD1 matching over 8 bases. The J segment lost 7 bases and the V segment lost 10 bases, leaving 8 bases of the junction unmatched. Germline lookup yields CDR1 LNHDA and CDR2 SQIVND (reference sequence). CDR3 length equals 12 residues. The CDR3 reads CAIETGEVGYTF. As DNA, the CDR3 is TGTGCCATTGAGACAGGGGAGGTTGGCTACACCTTC. The full variable domain, with the rest looked up from reference TRBV19 and TRBJ1-2, is DGGITQSPKYLFRKEGQNVTLSCEQNLNHDAMYWYRQDPGQGLRLIYYSQIVNDFQKGDIAEGYSVSREKKESFPLTVTSAQKNPTAFYLCAIETGEVGYTFGSGTRLTVV.

The rearrangement joins TRBV29-1 to TRBJ1-2; weak D call: TRBD1 (5 bases). This CDR3 comprises 13 residues. The V end lost 4 bases, the J end lost 4 bases, and 13 bases lay between the germline ends. Germline V CDR1 and CDR2: SQVTM, ANQGSEA. The CDR3 here is CSVGGAQVYGYTF. The CDR3 DNA reads TGCAGCGTTGGGGGAGCACAGGTCTATGGCTACACCTTC.

The V gene is TRBV10-1, the J gene TRBJ1-2; D remains unclear. Germline V lookup: CDR1 WNHNN, CDR2 SYGVQD (reference sequence). The CDR3 is made up of 13 amino acids. Trimming stripped 3 bases from V and 6 bases from J, with 11 bases between. The CDR3 is CASSETPRNGYTF. As DNA, the CDR3 is TGCGCCAGCAGTGAAACACCCAGGAATGGCTACACCTTC.